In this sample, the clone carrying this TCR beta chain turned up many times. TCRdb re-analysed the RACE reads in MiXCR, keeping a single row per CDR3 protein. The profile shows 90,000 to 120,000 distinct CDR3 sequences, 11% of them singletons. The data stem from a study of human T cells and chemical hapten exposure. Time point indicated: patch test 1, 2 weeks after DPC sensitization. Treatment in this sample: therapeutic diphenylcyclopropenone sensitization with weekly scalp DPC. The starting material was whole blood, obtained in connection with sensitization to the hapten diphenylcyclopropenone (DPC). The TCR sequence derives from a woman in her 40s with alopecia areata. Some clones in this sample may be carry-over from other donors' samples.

CDR3 coding DNA: TGTGCCAGCAGCCCAATAAGGAGCGTATCTAGCACAGATACGCAGTATTTT. Its protein product is CASSPIRSVSSTDTQYF. The rearrangement joins TRBV7-9 to TRBJ2-3; D not resolved. Trimming took 5 bases from V and 0 from J, leaving 18 bases between them. The V gene's germline CDR1 is SEHNR and CDR2 FQNEAQ (reference sequence). The CDR3 has 17 residues. Full variable domain (rest looked up from reference TRBV7-9 and TRBJ2-3): DTGVSQNPRHKITKRGQNVTFRCDPISEHNRLYWYRQTLGQGPEFLTYFQNEAQLEKSRLLSDRFSAERPKGSFSTLEIQRTEQGDSAMYLCASSPIRSVSSTDTQYFGPGTRLTVL.